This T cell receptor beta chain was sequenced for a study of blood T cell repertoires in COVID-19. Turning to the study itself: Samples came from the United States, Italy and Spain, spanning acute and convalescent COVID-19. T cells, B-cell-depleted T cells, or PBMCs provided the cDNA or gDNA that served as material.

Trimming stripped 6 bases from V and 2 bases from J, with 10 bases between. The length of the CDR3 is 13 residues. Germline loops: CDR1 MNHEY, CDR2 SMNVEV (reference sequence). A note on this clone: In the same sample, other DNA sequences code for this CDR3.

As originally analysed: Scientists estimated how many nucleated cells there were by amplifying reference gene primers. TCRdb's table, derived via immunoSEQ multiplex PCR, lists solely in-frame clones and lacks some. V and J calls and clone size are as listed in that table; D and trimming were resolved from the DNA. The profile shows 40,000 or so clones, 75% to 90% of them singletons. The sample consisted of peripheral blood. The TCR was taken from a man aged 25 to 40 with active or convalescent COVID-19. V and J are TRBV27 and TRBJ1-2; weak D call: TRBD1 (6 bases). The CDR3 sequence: CASSLQGNYGYTF. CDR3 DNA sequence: TGTGCCAGCAGCCTTCAGGGGAACTATGGCTACACCTTC.